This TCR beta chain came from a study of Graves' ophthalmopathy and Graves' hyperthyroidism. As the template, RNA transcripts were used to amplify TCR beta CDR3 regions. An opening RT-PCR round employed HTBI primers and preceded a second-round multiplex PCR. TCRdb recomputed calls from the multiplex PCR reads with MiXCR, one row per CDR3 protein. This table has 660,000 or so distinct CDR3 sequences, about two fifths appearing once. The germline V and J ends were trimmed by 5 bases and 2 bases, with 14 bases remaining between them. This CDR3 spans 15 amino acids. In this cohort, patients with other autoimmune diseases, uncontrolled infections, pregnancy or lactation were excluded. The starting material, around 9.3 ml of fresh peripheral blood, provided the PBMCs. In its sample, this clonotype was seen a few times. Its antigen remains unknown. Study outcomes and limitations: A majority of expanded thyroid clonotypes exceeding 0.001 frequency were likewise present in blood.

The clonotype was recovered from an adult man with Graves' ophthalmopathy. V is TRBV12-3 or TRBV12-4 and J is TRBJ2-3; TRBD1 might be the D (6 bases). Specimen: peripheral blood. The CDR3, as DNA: TGTGCCAGCAGTCTTACGGGACACAACACAGATACGCAGTATTTT. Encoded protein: CASSLTGHNTDTQYF.